In its sample, the clone carrying this T cell receptor beta chain was seen a few times. The V gene lost 4 bases and the J gene lost 10 bases, with 14 bases spanning the gap. This CDR3 region has 13 residues. CDR1 and CDR2 (germline): LNHNV, YYDKDF (reference sequence). With a J-beta primer mix and a sample-barcoded 5' primer, a second PCR ran 7 to 11 cycles. MiXCR, applied by TCRdb to the 5' RACE reads, yields one record per CDR3 protein. Of 1.5 million to 1.8 million distinct CDR3 sequences listed, 40% to 45% were seen once; the top ten hold about 4%. The data originate from a study of blood T cells in healthy people across ages. Every sample had a minimum of 6.5 million PBMCs isolated. Extracted total RNA amounted to at least 5.5 micrograms for each sample.

This chain joins TRBV15 and TRBJ2-1; D may be TRBD2 (6 bases). The receptor comes from a woman aged 18-30 years in good health. Material for sequencing was blood. The DNA for the CDR3 is TGTGCCACCAGCACCTATCTAGCGCCCGAGCAGTTCTTC. Amino acids: CATSTYLAPEQFF.